Each of the 20 T cell receptor beta chains below was sequenced from the same sample in a study of shared T cell receptors in the human thymus. Clones were read by immunoSEQ multiplex PCR, and TCRdb kept only the in-frame ones, dropping some. The data show about 500,000 clones, about four fifths seen once. The same specimen was also included in a second study, on human thymus T cells.

Sequences were obtained from thymocytes. These receptors were obtained from a boy less than two years old with a congenital heart defect.

This chain connects TRBV5-6 to TRBJ1-2, with 7 bases that match TRBD1. The germline V gene has CDR1 SGHDT and CDR2 YYEEEE. This CDR3 is built from 15 residues. V lost 3 bases, J lost 4 bases, and 9 bases stayed unmatched. CDR3 coding DNA: TGTGCCAGCAGCTGGGGATCCGCAGGGGGCTATGGCTACACCTTC. Its translation: CASSWGSAGGYGYTF.

This clone has a single count. The gene calls are TRBV4-1 and TRBJ2-2; TRBD2 matches 9 bases. J gave up 5 bases and V 0 bases, and 19 bases lay outside the gene matches. CDR1 is MGHRA and CDR2 is YSYEKL in the germline V gene. This CDR3 is built from 21 residues. For the CDR3, the DNA is TGCGCCAGCAGCCAAGAACCTATCCTCTTGGGCGGGAGGGCGGGGACCGGGGAGCTGTTTTTT. Protein: CASSQEPILLGGRAGTGELFF.

This clone was detected only once. The chain couples TRBV30 to TRBJ2-6; tentative D call: TRBD1 (6 bases). Per the germline V gene, CDR1 is GTSNPN and CDR2 is SVGIG (reference sequence). Trimming shortened V by 2 bases and J by 1 base, and 9 bases separated the two germline ends. CDR3 length: 15 amino acids. The CDR3 region is CAWSIRGSGANVLTF. The CDR3 bases are TGTGCCTGGAGTATCAGGGGATCTGGGGCCAACGTCCTGACTTTC.

The chain recombines TRBV11-2 with TRBJ2-1, with 8 nucleotides matching TRBD1. Germline CDR1 reads SGHAT; CDR2 reads FQNNGV. Germline trimming cut 0 bases from V and 9 bases from J; bases unmatched to any gene: 13. The CDR3 runs 17 residues. The CDR3 region has the DNA TGTGCCAGCAGCTTAGAGAAGTGTCCCCAGGGGGCGTTTGAGCAGTTCTTC. It encodes CASSLEKCPQGAFEQFF.

The gene calls are TRBV19 and TRBJ2-7; 9 nucleotides align to TRBD2. The CDR3 length is 15 residues. Germline CDR1 LNHDA, CDR2 SQIVND (reference sequence). V was clipped by 3 bases and J by 4 bases; unmatched bases: 7. The CDR3 DNA reads TGTGCCAGTAGTATGCGCGGGAGGGCCGGATACGAGCAGTACTTC. This encodes CASSMRGRAGYEQYF.

This chain connects TRBV20-1 to TRBJ1-1; tentatively, D is TRBD1 (5 bases). The germline V gene has CDR1 DFQATT and CDR2 SNEGSKA (reference sequence). This CDR3 has 11 residues. The CDR3 sequence is CRGGENTEAFF. CDR3 nucleotides: TGCAGGGGGGGGGAGAACACTGAAGCTTTCTTT.

This clone has just one count. The genes are TRBV28 and TRBJ2-7, with TRBD2 matching 7 bases. The CDR3 consists of 19 residues. Germline lookup yields CDR1 MDHEN and CDR2 SYDVKM. V was clipped by 3 bases and J by 5 bases; unmatched bases: 22. CDR3 region: CASSFPSGGSRIVGNEQYF. CDR3 bases: TGTGCCAGCAGTTTTCCCTCGGGCGGGAGTAGAATTGTCGGAAACGAGCAGTACTTC.

CDR3 in DNA: TGCGCCAGCAGCCAACGGACACCGGACAGGGGGCGGGAAAAACTGTTTTTT. This encodes CASSQRTPDRGREKLFF. This chain uses TRBV4-1 with TRBJ1-4, with 11 bases that match TRBD1. The germline V gene has CDR1 MGHRA and CDR2 YSYEKL. The length of the CDR3 is 17 residues. V lost 2 bases to trimming and J lost 8 bases; unmatched junction nucleotides: 10.

The chain recombines TRBV9 with TRBJ2-3, with 7 nucleotides matching TRBD1. Trimming cost V 1 base and J 2 bases; bases outside gene matches: 7. Germline CDR1 is SGDLS and CDR2 is YYNGEE. CDR3 length: 16 residues. CDR3 nucleotide sequence: TGTGCCAGCAGCGTAAAGCAGACAGGGAACACAGATACGCAGTATTTT. Translation: CASSVKQTGNTDTQYF.

The chain joins TRBV28 to TRBJ2-7; 7 bases agree with TRBD2. The CDR3 is made up of 16 amino acids. Trimming at V came to 8 bases and at J to 2 bases, leaving 15 bases not matched to a gene. Germline-derived CDR1 and CDR2 are MDHEN and SYDVKM. The CDR3 nucleotides read TGTGCCAGCCGCCCTGGTGGGGCTAGCGGACCCTACGAGCAGTACTTC. Amino acids: CASRPGGASGPYEQYF.

This clone occurred a few times. The chain carries TRBV7-9 and TRBJ1-1, with TRBD1 matching over 9 bases. The V gene end was trimmed by 6 bases and the J gene end by 2 bases; junction bases not matched to a gene: 13. The CDR3 is made up of 17 amino acids. CDR1 SEHNR and CDR2 FQNEAQ come from the germline V gene (reference sequence). The CDR3: CASSPPGQGGVNTEAFF. In nucleotides, the CDR3 is TGTGCCAGCAGTCCCCCGGGACAGGGTGGGGTAAACACTGAAGCTTTCTTT.

V is TRBV13 and J is TRBJ2-6; 7 bases are shared with TRBD1. The ends lost 5 bases at V and 4 bases at J; junction bases unmatched: 8. CDR3 length: 16 amino acids. Germline assignment: CDR1 PRHDT and CDR2 FYEKMQ (reference sequence). This CDR3 is CASSLDRVPGANVLTF. The DNA of the CDR3 is TGTGCCAGCAGCCTAGACAGGGTCCCCGGGGCCAACGTCCTGACTTTC.

The chain links TRBV12-5 to TRBJ1-2, with TRBD1 identical over 10 bases. Trimming removed 0 bases from V and 6 bases from J; junction bases left unmatched: 7. Germline-derived CDR1 and CDR2 are LGHNT and FRNRAP. The CDR3 extends over 16 amino acids. CDR3 protein: CASGLVTGQGCHGYTF. In nucleotides, the CDR3 is TGTGCTAGTGGTTTGGTAACGGGACAGGGGTGCCATGGCTACACCTTC. The full variable domain, with the rest looked up from reference TRBV12-5 and TRBJ1-2, is DARVTQTPRHKVTEMGQEVTMRCQPILGHNTVFWYRQTMMQGLELLAYFRNRAPLDDSGMPKDRFSAEMPDATLATLKIQPSEPRDSAVYFCASGLVTGQGCHGYTFGSGTRLTVV.

This sequence joins TRBV1 and TRBJ2-5; the table gives TRBD2 as D, unverified against the DNA. TRBV1 is a documented pseudogene. CDR3 length: 18 residues. CDR3 DNA sequence: TGCACCAGCAGCCAAGTAAGACTAGCGGGAGGGCCCCGGGAGACCCAGTACTTC. This encodes CTSSQVRLAGGPRETQYF.

In its sample, this clone was seen a few times. V and J are TRBV27 and TRBJ1-2; 8 nucleotides match TRBD1. CDR3 length: 15 amino acids. Germline CDR1 is MNHEY and CDR2 is SMNVEV (reference sequence). The J segment lost 3 bases and the V segment lost 4 bases, leaving 7 bases of the junction unmatched. The chain's CDR3 is CASSYRTGMDYGYTF. The CDR3 coding sequence is TGTGCCAGCAGTTACCGGACAGGGATGGACTATGGCTACACCTTC.

The chain joins TRBV30 to TRBJ1-5; D remains unclear. V dropped 3 bases and J dropped 1 base, with 10 bases sitting between them. This CDR3 spans 14 amino acids. The germline CDR1 and CDR2 sequences are GTSNPN and SVGIG (reference sequence). The CDR3 here is CAWRCRGSNQPQHF. The CDR3 coding sequence is TGTGCCTGGAGGTGTCGTGGCAGCAATCAGCCCCAGCATTTT.

This chain uses TRBV28 with TRBJ2-7, with 8 bases identical to TRBD1. This CDR3 spans 13 amino acids. CDR1 is MDHEN, CDR2 SYDVKM, per germline. The junction had 3 bases not matched to a gene; V was cut back by 6 bases and J by 2 bases. The CDR3 loop is CASRDRGPYEQYF. CDR3 DNA: TGTGCCAGCAGAGACAGGGGCCCCTACGAGCAGTACTTC.

This clone has more than one count but fewer than ten. This chain connects TRBV27 to TRBJ1-4; TRBD1 aligns across 11 bases. The V segment lost 5 bases and the J segment 4 bases; nucleotides outside the gene matches: 6. The CDR3 loop spans 16 amino acids. Per the germline V gene, CDR1 is MNHEY and CDR2 is SMNVEV (reference sequence). The CDR3 loop reads CASSAGTGGNNEKLFF. DNA for the CDR3: TGTGCCAGCAGTGCCGGGACAGGGGGTAATAATGAAAAACTGTTTTTT.

The chain recombines TRBV29-1 with TRBJ2-7; D is undetermined. V was shortened by 4 bases and J by 5 bases, with 15 bases between the two germline ends. Per germline, CDR1 SQVTM and CDR2 ANQGSEA. The CDR3 contains 13 residues. DNA of the CDR3: TGCAGCGTTGTAGCCGTTTACTCGAACGAGCAGTACTTC. This sequence encodes CSVVAVYSNEQYF.

The V gene is TRBV2, the J gene TRBJ2-2; D is possibly TRBD2 (5 bases). The ends were cut back, 3 bases at V and 7 bases at J, with 15 bases in the middle. The V gene's germline CDR1 is SNHLY and CDR2 FYNNEI. The CDR3 consists of 15 residues. CDR3 amino acids: CASSDGQAESGELFF. The CDR3 DNA reads as TGTGCCAGCAGTGATGGCCAAGCGGAAAGCGGGGAGCTGTTTTTT. Filled out from reference TRBV2 and TRBJ2-2, the complete variable domain reads EPEVTQTPSHQVTQMGQEVILRCVPISNHLYFYWYRQILGQKVEFLVSFYNNEISEKSEIFDDQFSVERPDGSNFTLKIRSTKLEDSAMYFCASSDGQAESGELFFGEGSRLTVL.